This is a list of T cell receptor beta chains from one sample in a study of blood T cell repertoires in COVID-19. The table came from immunoSEQ multiplex PCR; TCRdb's copy has only in-frame clones and leaves some out. The sample has roughly 190,000 clones; more than 75% are singletons. Sequences were obtained from peripheral blood. All receptors come from a human donor in a cohort sampled during active COVID-19. The CDR3 runs from the conserved cysteine through the conserved F or W. D genes are given only for firm matches. Clone size is shown for a subset of rows, as once, few, many or a class of expanded clone.

DNA: TGCGCCACCCGGACTAGGCCCTACAATGAGCAGTTCTTC
CDR3: CATRTRPYNEQFF
length: 13
size: NA
D: TRBD2
J: TRBJ2-1
V: TRBV5-1

DNA: TGCGCCAGCAGCAAGGGGACTAGCACAGATACGCAGTATTTT
CDR3: CASSKGTSTDTQYF
length: 14
size: NA
D: NA
J: TRBJ2-3
V: TRBV5-1

DNA: TGCGCCAGCAGCTTGGGAGGACAGGGGAGGGACACTGAAGCTTTCTTT
CDR3: CASSLGGQGRDTEAFF
length: 16
size: NA
D: TRBD1
J: TRBJ1-1
V: TRBV5-1

DNA: TGTGCCAGCAGTTACTCTTCGGACAGGGGGCTCCACGAGCAGTACTTC
CDR3: CASSYSSDRGLHEQYF
length: 16
size: NA
D: TRBD1
J: TRBJ2-7
V: TRBV6-5

DNA: TGTGCCACCAGCAGAGTTGGGCGGGAGGGCGGAGGGTACACAGATACGCAGTATTTT
CDR3: CATSRVGREGGGYTDTQYF
length: 19
size: NA
D: TRBD2
J: TRBJ2-3
V: TRBV15

DNA: TGTGCCAGCAGCGCGGGGACTACAGGAAAAGGAGCTTTCTTT
CDR3: CASSAGTTGKGAFF
length: 14
size: NA
D: NA
J: TRBJ1-1
V: TRBV3-1/TRBV3-2

DNA: TGCGCCAGCAGCTTGGAGAGCATCGTCCACGAGCAGTACTTC
CDR3: CASSLESIVHEQYF
length: 14
size: NA
D: NA
J: TRBJ2-7
V: TRBV5-1

DNA: TGTGCCAGCAGCCAAGATTCGCAGGGGGCGGGTGGCTACACCTTC
CDR3: CASSQDSQGAGGYTF
length: 15
size: few
D: TRBD1
J: TRBJ1-2
V: TRBV3-1/TRBV3-2

DNA: TGTGCCAGCAGCTTACAGGGGGGCAATGAGCAGTTCTTC
CDR3: CASSLQGGNEQFF
length: 13
size: NA
D: TRBD1
J: TRBJ2-1
V: TRBV5-5

DNA: TGTGCCAGCAGCTTATTAGTTCTCGAGCCCCAGCATTTT
CDR3: CASSLLVLEPQHF
length: 13
size: NA
D: NA
J: TRBJ1-5
V: TRBV7-2

DNA: TGCGCCAGCCAACAGGGCCTGGGTGAAAAACTGTTTTTT
CDR3: CASQQGLGEKLFF
length: 13
size: NA
D: NA
J: TRBJ1-4
V: TRBV4-1

DNA: TGTGCCAGCAGTTATACAGGGCTCAACACTGAAGCTTTCTTT
CDR3: CASSYTGLNTEAFF
length: 14
size: NA
D: NA
J: TRBJ1-1
V: TRBV2

DNA: TGCGCCAGCAGCCAGGGACAGACAGGGAAGATTAATGAAAAACTGTTTTTT
CDR3: CASSQGQTGKINEKLFF
length: 17
size: NA
D: TRBD1
J: TRBJ1-4
V: TRBV4-3

DNA: TGCGCCAGCAGCAGCGGACAGGGAAACGAGCAGTTCTTC
CDR3: CASSSGQGNEQFF
length: 13
size: NA
D: TRBD1
J: TRBJ2-1
V: TRBV5-1

DNA: TGTGCCAGCAGCCCTAGCTACGAGCAGTACTTC
CDR3: CASSPSYEQYF
length: 11
size: NA
D: NA
J: TRBJ2-7
V: TRBV11-2

DNA: TGCGCCAGCAGCCAAGATCGGGGGACTAACCAAGAGACCCAGTACTTC
CDR3: CASSQDRGTNQETQYF
length: 16
size: NA
D: TRBD2
J: TRBJ2-5
V: TRBV4-1

DNA: TGTGCCAGCAGTTTATATTTTTTGGGAGGCGAGCAGTTCTTC
CDR3: CASSLYFLGGEQFF
length: 14
size: NA
D: NA
J: TRBJ2-1
V: TRBV27

DNA: TGTGCCAGTAGGAGGGACAGGAATTACAATGAGCAGTTCTTC
CDR3: CASRRDRNYNEQFF
length: 14
size: NA
D: TRBD1
J: TRBJ2-1
V: TRBV19

DNA: TGCGCCAGCAGCCAAGGTCCGACTTCGATGGCGGGGGTTCAAGAGACCCAGTACTTC
CDR3: CASSQGPTSMAGVQETQYF
length: 19
size: NA
D: TRBD2
J: TRBJ2-5
V: TRBV4-3

DNA: TGTGCCAGCTCACCTAACAGGGGAGACTATGGCTACACCTTC
CDR3: CASSPNRGDYGYTF
length: 14
size: NA
D: TRBD1
J: TRBJ1-2
V: TRBV18

DNA: TGCGCCAGCAGCTTGGACGGACAGGGGCGAATAGAGCAGTACTTC
CDR3: CASSLDGQGRIEQYF
length: 15
size: NA
D: TRBD1
J: TRBJ2-7
V: TRBV5-1

DNA: TGTGCCAGCAGCGCCGGAGGAAGCAATCAGCCCCAGCATTTT
CDR3: CASSAGGSNQPQHF
length: 14
size: once
D: NA
J: TRBJ1-5
V: TRBV9

DNA: TGTGCCAGCAGCCAAGCCCCCAGCGGCGAGCAGTTCTTC
CDR3: CASSQAPSGEQFF
length: 13
size: NA
D: NA
J: TRBJ2-1
V: TRBV3-1/TRBV3-2

DNA: TGTGCCAGCAGCCCCGGTACGAACACCGGGGAGCTGTTTTTT
CDR3: CASSPGTNTGELFF
length: 14
size: NA
D: NA
J: TRBJ2-2
V: TRBV6-5

DNA: TGCAGCGTTGCGGTTGTGGAAAAACTGTTTTTT
CDR3: CSVAVVEKLFF
length: 11
size: NA
D: NA
J: TRBJ1-4
V: TRBV29-1

DNA: TGTGCCAGCAGTTACTCAGGGACAGGATTTGGCTACACCTTC
CDR3: CASSYSGTGFGYTF
length: 14
size: NA
D: TRBD1
J: TRBJ1-2
V: TRBV6-5

DNA: TGCGCCAGCAGCCTAGCGGGAGGTACCTCCCAAGAGACCCAGTACTTC
CDR3: CASSLAGGTSQETQYF
length: 16
size: NA
D: TRBD2
J: TRBJ2-5
V: TRBV4-3

DNA: TGTGCCAGCAGTTTACGAGTCTCCTATGGCTACACCTTC
CDR3: CASSLRVSYGYTF
length: 13
size: NA
D: NA
J: TRBJ1-2
V: TRBV27

DNA: TGTGCCAGCAGCTCAATCGGACAGGCCATCACTGAAGCTTTCTTT
CDR3: CASSSIGQAITEAFF
length: 15
size: NA
D: TRBD1
J: TRBJ1-1
V: TRBV7-9

DNA: TGTGCCATCAGTCCCAAGGACAGGGGGTCGTCGATCGAGCAGTACTTC
CDR3: CAISPKDRGSSIEQYF
length: 16
size: once
D: TRBD1
J: TRBJ2-7
V: TRBV10-3

DNA: TGTGCCAGCAGCGTGTCGACCCAGGGGTATCCCATATATTTT
CDR3: CASSVSTQGYPIYF
length: 14
size: NA
D: NA
J: TRBJ1-3
V: TRBV9

DNA: TGTGCCAGCAGTTTAACCTCGGGACAGGGTGGGGGCTACACCTTC
CDR3: CASSLTSGQGGGYTF
length: 15
size: once
D: TRBD1
J: TRBJ1-2
V: TRBV28

DNA: TGTGCCAGCAGGCGGACTAGCGGGGACTCCTACAATGAGCAGTTCTTC
CDR3: CASRRTSGDSYNEQFF
length: 16
size: NA
D: TRBD2
J: TRBJ2-1
V: TRBV2

DNA: TGTGCCAGCAGTTTATCGAAATTTAGACTAGCTGGAAATGAGCAGTTCTTC
CDR3: CASSLSKFRLAGNEQFF
length: 17
size: NA
D: TRBD2
J: TRBJ2-1
V: TRBV27

DNA: TGTGCCAGCCACCGGCTCCGGGGAGCCCCCAATGAGCAGTTCTTC
CDR3: CASHRLRGAPNEQFF
length: 15
size: NA
D: NA
J: TRBJ2-1
V: TRBV27

DNA: TGTGCCAGCGGACCGGGACAGCAAGAGACCCAGTACTTC
CDR3: CASGPGQQETQYF
length: 13
size: NA
D: TRBD1
J: TRBJ2-5
V: TRBV2

DNA: TGTGCCAGCAGTTCGCTAGCGCGAGGCTCCTACAATGAGCAGTTCTTC
CDR3: CASSSLARGSYNEQFF
length: 16
size: NA
D: NA
J: TRBJ2-1
V: TRBV6-5

DNA: TGTGCCAGAAGCCTGGGACAGAGAAACACCATATATTTT
CDR3: CARSLGQRNTIYF
length: 13
size: NA
D: TRBD1
J: TRBJ1-3
V: TRBV5-3

DNA: TGTGCCAGCAGTCTCAAGGGAAGACTAACCTACGAGCAGTACTTC
CDR3: CASSLKGRLTYEQYF
length: 15
size: NA
D: NA
J: TRBJ2-7
V: TRBV28

DNA: TGTGCCAGTTCGCTAGCTAACTATGGCTACACCTTC
CDR3: CASSLANYGYTF
length: 12
size: NA
D: NA
J: TRBJ1-2
V: TRBV19

DNA: TGTGCCAGCAGTCCAACAGGGGGCGGGTATGGCTACACCTTC
CDR3: CASSPTGGGYGYTF
length: 14
size: NA
D: TRBD1
J: TRBJ1-2
V: TRBV28

DNA: TGCGCCAGCAGCTTGGCCGGGACCTACGAGCAGTACTTC
CDR3: CASSLAGTYEQYF
length: 13
size: NA
D: NA
J: TRBJ2-7
V: TRBV5-1

DNA: TGTGCCAGCAGCCGTCCCGGGACAGGGATCGGGCAGTACTTC
CDR3: CASSRPGTGIGQYF
length: 14
size: NA
D: TRBD1
J: TRBJ2-7
V: TRBV11-2

DNA: TGTGCCACCAGTGACCCGGCGGGAGGGAGCTACGAGCAGTACTTC
CDR3: CATSDPAGGSYEQYF
length: 15
size: NA
D: TRBD2
J: TRBJ2-7
V: TRBV24-1

DNA: TGTGCCAGCAGCGTAGAGGCGGGGGGTTACAATGAGCAGTTCTTC
CDR3: CASSVEAGGYNEQFF
length: 15
size: NA
D: TRBD2
J: TRBJ2-1
V: TRBV9

DNA: TGTGCCAGCAGTATGACAGGCTCAAATTCACCCCTCCACTTT
CDR3: CASSMTGSNSPLHF
length: 14
size: few
D: NA
J: TRBJ1-6
V: TRBV6-5

DNA: TGTGCCATCAGTGACCAGGGACAGACTGGCTACACCTTC
CDR3: CAISDQGQTGYTF
length: 13
size: NA
D: TRBD1
J: TRBJ1-2
V: TRBV10-3

DNA: TGCGCCAGCAGGCCTAAAGCGGGAGGGAGCAACAACGAGCAGTACTTC
CDR3: CASRPKAGGSNNEQYF
length: 16
size: NA
D: TRBD2
J: TRBJ2-7
V: TRBV4-1

DNA: TGTGCCAGCAGCCTGGGACTAGCGGGAATTGAGCAGTTCTTC
CDR3: CASSLGLAGIEQFF
length: 14
size: NA
D: TRBD2
J: TRBJ2-1
V: TRBV3-1/TRBV3-2

DNA: TGTGCCAGCAGCTTAGACAGGGTCTATGGCTACACCTTC
CDR3: CASSLDRVYGYTF
length: 13
size: NA
D: NA
J: TRBJ1-2
V: TRBV13

DNA: TGTGCCAGCTCACCCATGCCGGGACTCGAAAATTCACCCCTCCACTTT
CDR3: CASSPMPGLENSPLHF
length: 16
size: NA
D: NA
J: TRBJ1-6
V: TRBV18

DNA: TGTGCCAGCAGCCTGCGGGGGGAGGGAACGCAGTATTTT
CDR3: CASSLRGEGTQYF
length: 13
size: NA
D: TRBD2
J: TRBJ2-3
V: TRBV11-2

DNA: TGCGCCAGCAGCCAAGTGCAGGACAGGGTGAAGTACTTC
CDR3: CASSQVQDRVKYF
length: 13
size: NA
D: TRBD1
J: TRBJ2-7
V: TRBV4-3

DNA: TGTGCCAGCAGCCAACGACTAGCGGGGGGGCTTGGTAGCACAGATACGCAGTATTTT
CDR3: CASSQRLAGGLGSTDTQYF
length: 19
size: NA
D: TRBD2
J: TRBJ2-3
V: TRBV9

DNA: TGTGCCAGCAGTTACTCGGTTAGGGGGCCCAATTCACCCCTCCACTTT
CDR3: CASSYSVRGPNSPLHF
length: 16
size: NA
D: TRBD1
J: TRBJ1-6
V: TRBV6-5